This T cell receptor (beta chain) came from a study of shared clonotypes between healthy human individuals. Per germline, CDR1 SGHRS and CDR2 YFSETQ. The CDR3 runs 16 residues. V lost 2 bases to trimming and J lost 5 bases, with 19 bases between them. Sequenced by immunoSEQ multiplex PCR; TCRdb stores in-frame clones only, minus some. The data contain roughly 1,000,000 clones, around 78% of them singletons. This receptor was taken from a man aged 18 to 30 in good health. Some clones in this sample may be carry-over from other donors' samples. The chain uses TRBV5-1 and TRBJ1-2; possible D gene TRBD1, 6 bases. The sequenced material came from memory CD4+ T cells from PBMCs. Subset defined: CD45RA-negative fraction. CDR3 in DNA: TGCGCCAGCAGCTTAACCCCCGAAGGGACACTTTATGGCTACACCTTC. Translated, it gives CASSLTPEGTLYGYTF.